These 25 T cell receptor beta chains originate from one sample sequenced in a study of CD4 T cells in lung cancer. Some clones are missing from TCRdb's copy, which holds only in-frame ones; the method was immunoSEQ multiplex PCR. The sample contains about 10,000 clones, over 50% of which appear only once. The lung tissue was taken at least 3 cm from the tumor in the same resection. The sample comprised normal lung tissue taken away from the tumor. The origin of the receptors is a man aged 55 to 69 with non-small cell lung cancer.

This clone was counted a single time. This rearrangement joins TRBV2 to TRBJ2-2; TRBD2 matches 8 bases. Per germline, CDR1 SNHLY and CDR2 FYNNEI. V shed 6 bases, J shed 2 bases, and the junction held 5 bases outside the gene matches. This CDR3 has 15 residues. This chain's CDR3 is CASRDSGINTGELFF. The CDR3, as DNA: TGTGCCAGCAGAGATAGCGGGATTAACACCGGGGAGCTGTTTTTT. The whole variable domain, remainder taken from reference TRBV2 and TRBJ2-2, is EPEVTQTPSHQVTQMGQEVILRCVPISNHLYFYWYRQILGQKVEFLVSFYNNEISEKSEIFDDQFSVERPDGSNFTLKIRSTKLEDSAMYFCASRDSGINTGELFFGEGSRLTVL.

This chain links TRBV6-1 with TRBJ2-2; D remains unclear. CDR1 and CDR2 from the germline V gene are MNHNS and SASEGT. V lost 3 bases, J lost 1 base, and 9 bases lay in between. This CDR3 comprises 15 residues. This CDR3 reads CASSDTSENTGELFF. The CDR3 bases are TGTGCCAGCAGTGATACAAGCGAGAACACCGGGGAGCTGTTTTTT.

This clone is judged medium-sized (0.01 to 0.1%). The chain has TRBV15 and TRBJ1-4, with D possibly TRBD1 on 5 matching bases. From germline, CDR1 is LNHNV and CDR2 YYDKDF (reference sequence). The length of the CDR3 is 15 residues. The V end was cut by 4 bases, the J end by 6 bases, with 15 bases between. CDR3 DNA: TGTGCCACCAGCACCGGGGGGAGGGCGTATGAAAAACTGTTTTTT. It is translated as CATSTGGRAYEKLFF.

This clone was recorded a few times. The chain uses TRBV4-1 and TRBJ1-4, with D uncertain. V lost 2 bases and J lost 8, with 18 bases in between. The CDR3 is made up of 16 amino acids. Germline V gene lookup returns CDR1 MGHRA and CDR2 YSYEKL. The CDR3: CASSQTPSKSEEKLFF. For the CDR3, the DNA is TGCGCCAGCAGCCAAACTCCTAGTAAGTCGGAGGAAAAACTGTTTTTT.

This clone showed up many times. The chain couples TRBV6-5 to TRBJ2-3; 8 bases are a match to TRBD2. Per the germline V gene, CDR1 is MNHEY and CDR2 is SVGAGI. V was pared by 5 bases and J by 4 bases, with 5 bases of the junction left unmatched. CDR3 length: 14 residues. The CDR3 DNA reads as TGTGCCAGCAGTAACAGCGGGAGACCAGATACGCAGTATTTT. It is translated as CASSNSGRPDTQYF.

The CDR3 reads CASSLSLAPYEQFF. CDR3 sequence (DNA): TGCGCCAGCAGCTTGTCGTTAGCCCCATATGAGCAGTTCTTC. The chain carries TRBV5-1 and TRBJ2-1; D is undetermined. Trimming left V 1 base short and J 8 bases short, with 13 bases between. The germline V gene has CDR1 SGHRS and CDR2 YFSETQ. This CDR3 has 14 residues.

This clone was counted a few times. The J gene is TRBJ1-1, the V gene TRBV29-1; a weak D match, TRBD1 (6 bases). CDR3 length: 12 residues. Germline-derived CDR1 and CDR2 are SQVTM and ANQGSEA. V gave up 6 bases and J gave up 10 bases, with 18 bases separating them. Here the CDR3 DNA reads TGCAGCGTCCAGGGGCAGACCCTGGGAGCTTTCTTT. Its protein product is CSVQGQTLGAFF. The variable domain in full, with the rest retrieved from reference TRBV29-1 and TRBJ1-1, is SAVISQKPSRDICQRGTSLTIQCQVDSQVTMMFWYRQQPGQSLTLIATANQGSEATYESGFVIDKFPISRPNLTFSTLTVSNMSPEDSSIYLCSVQGQTLGAFFGQGTRLTVV.

The chain links TRBV6-1 to TRBJ1-2; no clear D gene. Germline assignment: CDR1 MNHNS and CDR2 SASEGT. Trimming removed 4 bases at V and 7 bases at J, with 13 bases between. The CDR3 has 13 residues. The CDR3 DNA sequence: TGTGCCAGCAGTGCAACGCGGGAATCTGGCTACACCTTC. Translating gives CASSATRESGYTF.

The chain has TRBV6-5 and TRBJ2-5; D might be TRBD2 (6 bases). Germline V lookup: CDR1 MNHEY, CDR2 SVGAGI. Between the trimmed V and J ends, which lost 7 bases and 13 bases, there was a span of 16 bases. The CDR3 has 11 amino acids. Written as DNA, the CDR3 is TGTGCCAGCACCAACGGCGGGGCTCCGTACTTC. As protein: CASTNGGAPYF.

The chain recombines TRBV2 with TRBJ2-1; D not resolved. The V end was cut by 3 bases, the J end by 7 bases, with 4 bases between. Germline V gene data show CDR1 as SNHLY and CDR2 as FYNNEI. The CDR3 totals 11 residues. In DNA form, the CDR3 reads TGTGCCAGCAGTGAGTCAAATGAGCAGTTCTTC. Translating gives CASSESNEQFF. Variable domain in full (rest from reference TRBV2 and TRBJ2-1): EPEVTQTPSHQVTQMGQEVILRCVPISNHLYFYWYRQILGQKVEFLVSFYNNEISEKSEIFDDQFSVERPDGSNFTLKIRSTKLEDSAMYFCASSESNEQFFGPGTRLTVL.

Judged by abundance, this clone is medium-sized. This chain connects TRBV10-1 to TRBJ2-3, with 9 bases lining up with TRBD1. The germline CDR1 and CDR2 sequences are WNHNN and SYGVQD (reference sequence). The length of the CDR3 is 18 residues. V shed 6 bases, J shed 3 bases, and the junction held 16 bases outside the gene matches. CDR3 protein: CASRKTGGAPTGTDTQYF. The CDR3 DNA reads as TGCGCCAGCAGAAAGACAGGGGGAGCTCCCACCGGGACAGATACGCAGTATTTT.

The chain couples TRBV7-8 to TRBJ2-7, with 7 bases fitting TRBD1. V dropped 3 bases and J dropped 6; count of bases not matched to a gene: 11. The CDR3 consists of 15 residues. Looked up from germline, CDR1 is SGHVS and CDR2 is FQNEAQ. CDR3 sequence reads: CASSFGQERSGEQYV. The CDR3 DNA reads as TGTGCCAGCAGCTTCGGACAGGAACGGTCGGGCGAGCAGTACGTC.

The chain links TRBV6-1 to TRBJ2-5; 10 bases are a match to TRBD1. Trimming at V came to 2 bases and at J to 5 bases, leaving 8 bases not matched to a gene. CDR3 size: 16 residues. Germline V CDR1 and CDR2: MNHNS, SASEGT. For the CDR3, the DNA is TGTGCCAGCAGTGAATGGGACAGGGGTAGTCGCGAGACCCAGTACTTC. Translated, it gives CASSEWDRGSRETQYF.

The rearrangement joins TRBV6-5 to TRBJ2-7; tentatively, D is TRBD2 (5 bases). Germline V lookup: CDR1 MNHEY, CDR2 SVGAGI. The CDR3 has 15 amino acids. V was pared by 3 bases and J by 2 bases, with 14 bases between. The CDR3 DNA sequence: TGTGCCAGCAGTTATAGGGCTAGCTTAGCCTACGAGCAGTACTTC. Encoded protein: CASSYRASLAYEQYF.

CDR3 sequence: CASSRVPRDTDTQYF. The CDR3 nucleotides are TGTGCCAGCAGTCGAGTACCTCGGGACACAGATACGCAGTATTTT. The chain couples TRBV5-4 to TRBJ2-3; D might be TRBD2 (5 bases). With 5 bases removed from V and 2 bases from J, the gap between germline ends came to 15 bases. The CDR3 sequence is 15 residues long. Germline V lookup: CDR1 SGHNT, CDR2 YYREEE (reference sequence).

The genes are TRBV5-4 and TRBJ2-7; the match to TRBD1 covers 7 bases. The CDR3 loop spans 16 amino acids. V trimming: 4 bases; J trimming: 0 bases; junction bases outside the gene matches: 10. The germline V gene has CDR1 SGHNT and CDR2 YYREEE (reference sequence). CDR3: CASSPKRGRLSYEQYV. CDR3 nucleotide sequence: TGTGCCAGCAGCCCCAAAAGGGGGCGACTCTCCTACGAGCAGTACGTC.

By its share, this clone is large (0.1 to 1%). This rearrangement joins TRBV28 to TRBJ2-7, with 9 bases that match TRBD1. With V trimmed by 8 bases and J by 9 bases, 8 bases remained unmatched. Germline V gene sequence: CDR1 MDHEN, CDR2 SYDVKM. The CDR3 loop spans 12 amino acids. The chain's CDR3 is CASGTGILGQYF. CDR3 bases: TGTGCCAGCGGGACAGGGATCCTCGGGCAGTACTTC.

This chain links TRBV9 with TRBJ2-3; 9 bases line up with TRBD1. The ends lost 3 bases at V and 2 bases at J; junction bases unmatched: 4. Germline loops: CDR1 SGDLS, CDR2 YYNGEE. There are 15 residues in the CDR3. The CDR3 bases are TGTGCCAGCAGCGCCCGGGACAGGGCCACAGATACGCAGTATTTT. It translates to CASSARDRATDTQYF.

The rearrangement uses TRBV5-6 and TRBJ2-7; 8 bases match TRBD2. J was trimmed by 1 base and V by 4 bases; bases with no gene match: 13. CDR1 and CDR2 (germline): SGHDT, YYEEEE. The CDR3 sequence is 17 residues long. CDR3 nucleotides: TGTGCCAGCAGCCCAACTCCCGTAGCGGGAAGTTCCTACGAGCAGTACTTC. Translating gives CASSPTPVAGSSYEQYF.

The V call is TRBV5-1, the J call TRBJ1-2; D is unresolved. The length of the CDR3 is 14 residues. Germline V gene lookup returns CDR1 SGHRS and CDR2 YFSETQ. V lost 0 bases and J 7 bases, leaving 13 bases between the germline ends. The CDR3 DNA reads as TGCGCCAGCAGCTTGGACAGCTCCTTGGGTGGCTACACCTTC. Encoded protein: CASSLDSSLGGYTF.

The chain has TRBV21-1 and TRBJ2-7; TRBD2, as called in the table, went unchecked against the DNA. TRBV21-1 is a pseudogene segment. This CDR3 contains 16 residues. CDR3 amino acids: CASSKDPSVPSYEQYF. CDR3 in DNA: TGTGCCAGCAGCAAGGACCCTAGCGTCCCTTCCTACGAGCAGTACTTC.

This rearrangement joins TRBV6-1 to TRBJ2-4; TRBD2 might be the D (5 bases). The V and J ends lost 3 bases and 1 base respectively, with 13 bases between them. Per the germline V gene, CDR1 is MNHNS and CDR2 is SASEGT. The CDR3 has 16 amino acids. CDR3 in amino acids: CASSDWASRAKNIQYF. The CDR3 DNA reads as TGTGCCAGCAGTGACTGGGCTAGCCGGGCCAAAAACATTCAGTACTTC.

This chain joins TRBV6-5 and TRBJ2-5, with 13 bases that match TRBD2. CDR3 length equals 15 residues. Germline CDR1 reads MNHEY; CDR2 reads SVGAGI. The V and J ends lost 8 bases and 5 bases, in that order; junction bases with no gene match: 8. The CDR3 region has the DNA TGTGCCAGCGGGACTAGCGGGAACCGGGGGGAGACCCAGTACTTC. Its translation: CASGTSGNRGETQYF.

This clone counts as large (0.1 to 1%). The chain recombines TRBV1 with TRBJ2-4; TRBD2 was called by the table and not checked on the DNA. TRBV1 is a pseudogene locus. This CDR3 region has 16 residues. CDR3: CTSTPGRGLAKNIQYF. In DNA form, the CDR3 reads TGCACCAGCACCCCGGGGCGGGGACTAGCCAAAAACATTCAGTACTTC.

The chain combines TRBV10-2 with TRBJ2-7; 8 positions match TRBD1. The trim removed 2 bases at V and 0 bases at J, leaving 6 bases unmatched. This CDR3 spans 16 amino acids. Germline values: CDR1 WSHSY, CDR2 SAAADI. The CDR3 reads CASSEGDRLSSYEQYF. The CDR3 bases are TGCGCCAGCAGTGAGGGGGACAGGTTAAGCTCCTACGAGCAGTACTTC.